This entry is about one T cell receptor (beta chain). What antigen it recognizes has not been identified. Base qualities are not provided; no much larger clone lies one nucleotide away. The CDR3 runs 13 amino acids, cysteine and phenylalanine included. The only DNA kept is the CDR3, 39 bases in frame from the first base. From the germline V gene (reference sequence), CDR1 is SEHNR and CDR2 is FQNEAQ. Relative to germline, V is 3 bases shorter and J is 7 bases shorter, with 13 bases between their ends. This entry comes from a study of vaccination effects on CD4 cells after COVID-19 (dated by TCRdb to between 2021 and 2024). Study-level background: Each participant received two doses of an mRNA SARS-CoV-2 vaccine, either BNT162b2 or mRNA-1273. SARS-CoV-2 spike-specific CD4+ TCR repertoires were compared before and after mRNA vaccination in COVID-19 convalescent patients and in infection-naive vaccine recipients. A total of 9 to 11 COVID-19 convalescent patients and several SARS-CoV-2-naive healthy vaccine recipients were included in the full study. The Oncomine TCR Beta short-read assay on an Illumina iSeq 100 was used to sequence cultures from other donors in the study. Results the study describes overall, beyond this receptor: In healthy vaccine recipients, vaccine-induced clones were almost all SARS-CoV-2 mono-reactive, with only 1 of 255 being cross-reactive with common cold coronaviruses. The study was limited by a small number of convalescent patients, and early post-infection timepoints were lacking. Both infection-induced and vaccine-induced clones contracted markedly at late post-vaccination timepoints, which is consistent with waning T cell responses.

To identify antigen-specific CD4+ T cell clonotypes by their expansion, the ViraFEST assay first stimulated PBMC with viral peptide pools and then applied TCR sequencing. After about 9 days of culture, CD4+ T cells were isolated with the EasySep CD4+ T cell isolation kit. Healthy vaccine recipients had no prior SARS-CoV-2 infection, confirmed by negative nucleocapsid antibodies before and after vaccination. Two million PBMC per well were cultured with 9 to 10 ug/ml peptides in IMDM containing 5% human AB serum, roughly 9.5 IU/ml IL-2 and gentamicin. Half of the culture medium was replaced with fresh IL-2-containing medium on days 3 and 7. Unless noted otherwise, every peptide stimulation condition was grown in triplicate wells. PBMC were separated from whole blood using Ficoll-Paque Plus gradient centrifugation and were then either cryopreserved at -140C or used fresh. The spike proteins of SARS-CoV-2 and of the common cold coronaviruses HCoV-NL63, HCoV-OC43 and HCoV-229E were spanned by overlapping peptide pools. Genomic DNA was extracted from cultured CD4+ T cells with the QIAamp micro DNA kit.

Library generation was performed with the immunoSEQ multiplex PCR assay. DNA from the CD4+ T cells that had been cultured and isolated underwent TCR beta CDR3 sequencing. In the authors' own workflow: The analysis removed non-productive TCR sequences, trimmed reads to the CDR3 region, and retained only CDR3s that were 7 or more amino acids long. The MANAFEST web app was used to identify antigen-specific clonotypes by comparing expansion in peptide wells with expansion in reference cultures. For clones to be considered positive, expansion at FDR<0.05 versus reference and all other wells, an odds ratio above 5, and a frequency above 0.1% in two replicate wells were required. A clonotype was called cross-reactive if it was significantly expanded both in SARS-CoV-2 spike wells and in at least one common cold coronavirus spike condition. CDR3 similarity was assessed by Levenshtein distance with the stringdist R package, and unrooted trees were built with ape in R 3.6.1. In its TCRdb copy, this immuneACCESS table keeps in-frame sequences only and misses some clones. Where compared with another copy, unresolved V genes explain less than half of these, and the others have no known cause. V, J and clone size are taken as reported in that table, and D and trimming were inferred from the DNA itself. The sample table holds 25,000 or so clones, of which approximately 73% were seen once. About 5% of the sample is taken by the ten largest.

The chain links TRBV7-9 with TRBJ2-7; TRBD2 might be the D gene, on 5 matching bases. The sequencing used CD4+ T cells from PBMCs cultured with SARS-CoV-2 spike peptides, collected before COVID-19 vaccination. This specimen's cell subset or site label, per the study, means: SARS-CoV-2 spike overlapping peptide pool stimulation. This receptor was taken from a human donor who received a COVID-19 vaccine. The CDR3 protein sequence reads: CASSFEGGWEQYF. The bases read TGTGCCAGCAGCTTCGAAGGAGGATGGGAGCAGTACTTC.